One and the same sample provided the 17 T cell receptor beta chains below, sequenced in a study of identical twins. TCRdb called the 5' RACE reads again in MiXCR, with one record for every CDR3 protein. The table has 700,000 or so distinct CDR3 sequences, over 20% seen once. This sample was also put to use in a study of T cells expressing NK-cell markers.

Sequencing was carried out using PBMCs. These TCRs come from a woman aged 18 to 35 in good health.

This clonotype occurred many times. V gene TRBV20-1 combines with J gene TRBJ2-1; D is perhaps TRBD2 (5 bases). Trimming shortened V by 3 bases and J by 4 bases, and 16 bases separated the two germline ends. The germline V gene has CDR1 DFQATT and CDR2 SNEGSKA (reference sequence). The CDR3 loop spans 15 amino acids. The CDR3 loop is CSARSPGISYNEQFF. The CDR3 DNA is TGCAGTGCTAGGTCCCCGGGGATATCGTACAATGAGCAGTTCTTC.

This clonotype was seen at least ten times. The gene calls are TRBV28 and TRBJ2-7, with D perhaps given as TRBD1 or TRBD2 (5 bases each). Per the germline V gene, CDR1 is MDHEN and CDR2 is SYDVKM. Trimming cost V 5 bases and J 0 bases, with 26 bases left between them. This CDR3 has 19 amino acids. CDR3 sequence (DNA): TGTGCCAGCAGTCCGGTATATGATAGATTGGGGGAGACCTCCTACGAGCAGTACTTC. Protein sequence: CASSPVYDRLGETSYEQYF.

V is TRBV12-3 or TRBV12-4 and J is TRBJ1-2, with D possibly TRBD1 on 6 matching bases. The CDR3 totals 14 residues. V lost 6 bases, J lost 4 bases, and 15 bases lay in between. The CDR3 nucleotides read TGTGCCAGCAGCCGCCGGGGGGCCGCCTATGGCTACACCTTC. Its translation: CASSRRGAAYGYTF.

This chain connects TRBV9 to TRBJ2-3; perhaps TRBD2 as D (5 bases). Deletions cut 0 bases from V and 5 bases from J, with 13 bases between. This CDR3 contains 15 residues. Germline V gives CDR1 SGDLS, CDR2 YYNGEE. The CDR3 here is CASSVEWGDGDTQYF. The CDR3 DNA is TGTGCCAGCAGCGTAGAGTGGGGAGATGGAGATACGCAGTATTTT.

The V call is TRBV20-1, the J call TRBJ2-7; D is unresolved. Germline V gives CDR1 DFQATT, CDR2 SNEGSKA (reference sequence). CDR3 length: 11 amino acids. The V gene lost 6 bases and the J gene lost 3 bases, with 9 bases spanning the gap. CDR3 DNA: TGCAGTGCCCGACAAATCTACGAGCAGTACTTC. Its protein product is CSARQIYEQYF.

The sample holds many counts of this clonotype. V usage is TRBV7-2 and J usage is TRBJ2-7, with D perhaps TRBD1 or TRBD2 (5 bases each). The CDR3 runs to 14 residues. Germline V lookup: CDR1 SGHTA, CDR2 FQGNSA. Trimming stripped 5 bases from V and 0 bases from J, with 11 bases between. This CDR3 reads CASSPVGGSYEQYF. The CDR3 nucleotides are TGTGCCAGCAGCCCCGTTGGGGGCTCCTACGAGCAGTACTTC.

This clonotype was counted at least ten times. This chain joins TRBV11-2 and TRBJ2-1; possibly TRBD1 or TRBD2 for D (5 bases each). Germline V CDR1 and CDR2: SGHAT, FQNNGV. The CDR3 consists of 15 residues. V lost 4 bases, J lost 8 bases, and 18 bases lay in between. The DNA of the CDR3 is TGTGCCAGCAGCTCCCCGGGCCGATCGGGGCATGAGCAGTTCTTC. It specifies CASSSPGRSGHEQFF.

This clonotype was seen more than once but under ten times. The rearrangement links TRBV10-3 to TRBJ1-6; weak D call: TRBD1 (5 bases). Germline V gene data show CDR1 as ENHRY and CDR2 as SYGVKD. The CDR3 is made up of 13 amino acids. Deletions cut 8 bases from V and 4 bases from J, with 9 bases between. CDR3 DNA sequence: TGTGCCATCGGGGGAGGGTATAATTCACCCCTCCACTTT. Translating it yields CAIGGGYNSPLHF.

The gene calls are TRBV29-1 and TRBJ2-3, with no clear D. The CDR3 runs 14 residues. The V and J ends lost 4 bases and 0 bases respectively, with 11 bases between them. The germline V gene has CDR1 SQVTM and CDR2 ANQGSEA. In DNA, the CDR3 is TGCAGCGTTGCGGCCGGCGTGAGCACAGATACGCAGTATTTT. It specifies CSVAAGVSTDTQYF.

This chain joins TRBV20-1 and TRBJ2-2, with D perhaps being TRBD1 or TRBD2 (7 bases each). Germline V gives CDR1 DFQATT, CDR2 SNEGSKA (reference sequence). The CDR3 extends over 17 amino acids. V lost 5 bases and J lost 7, with 26 bases in between. The CDR3 loop is CSAEGPLTGRVGGELFF. The DNA for the CDR3 is TGCAGTGCTGAAGGCCCCCTGACAGGGAGGGTTGGCGGGGAGCTGTTTTTT.

In DNA form, the CDR3 reads TGTGCCAGCAGCCAACGCCCCGAGGGGACCCAGTACTTC. This gives the protein CASSQRPEGTQYF. The V gene is TRBV7-9, the J gene TRBJ2-5; tentative D call: TRBD2 (5 bases). V dropped 5 bases and J dropped 7 bases, with 14 bases sitting between them. CDR3 length: 13 amino acids. Germline V gene data show CDR1 as SEHNR and CDR2 as FQNEAQ (reference sequence).

This clonotype turned up a few times. The V call is TRBV3-1, the J call TRBJ2-7; weak D call: TRBD2 (5 bases). V was pared by 7 bases and J by 1 base, with 14 bases between. The CDR3 consists of 14 residues. Germline V gene data show CDR1 as LGHDT and CDR2 as YNNKEL (reference sequence). The CDR3 nucleotides read TGTGCCAGCAAAAGATCAGCGGAATCCTACGAGCAGTACTTC. Translation: CASKRSAESYEQYF.

The chain has TRBV20-1 and TRBJ2-5, with 8 bases identical to TRBD2. Unmatched junction bases numbered 11, after V lost 0 bases and J lost 5 bases. The CDR3 consists of 16 residues. The V gene's germline CDR1 is DFQATT and CDR2 SNEGSKA (reference sequence). CDR3 sequence: CSARDSQRGSSETQYF. The CDR3 nucleotides are TGCAGTGCTAGAGATTCCCAGCGGGGGTCGTCGGAGACCCAGTACTTC.

The chain employs TRBV6-1 and TRBJ2-7; 7 positions agree with TRBD1. Germline loops: CDR1 MNHNS, CDR2 SASEGT. The CDR3 consists of 13 residues. With V trimmed by 8 bases and J by 3 bases, 7 bases remained unmatched. This CDR3 is CASQGQSRYEQYF. Written as DNA, the CDR3 is TGTGCCAGCCAGGGACAGAGCCGCTACGAGCAGTACTTC.

The rearrangement joins TRBV12-3 or TRBV12-4 to TRBJ2-4, with 11 bases matching TRBD1. The CDR3 is 14 residues long. J gave up 7 bases and V 6 bases, and 5 bases lay outside the gene matches. The CDR3: CASRMGQGGNIQYF. The CDR3 DNA reads as TGTGCCAGCAGGATGGGACAGGGGGGGAACATTCAGTACTTC.

The chain is built from TRBV5-1 and TRBJ2-1; 8 bases agree with TRBD2. With V trimmed by 0 bases and J by 8 bases, 7 bases remained unmatched. The CDR3 is 15 amino acids. The germline V gene encodes CDR1 SGHRS and CDR2 YFSETQ. The CDR3: CASSLELAGGYEQFF. The DNA for the CDR3 is TGCGCCAGCAGCTTGGAGCTAGCGGGCGGTTATGAGCAGTTCTTC.

The V call is TRBV10-3, the J call TRBJ2-1; 12 bases are shared with TRBD2. With V trimmed by 4 bases and J by 6 bases, 4 bases remained unmatched. The CDR3 loop spans 15 amino acids. Germline CDR1 reads ENHRY; CDR2 reads SYGVKD. CDR3 nucleotides: TGTGCCATCAGTGCTAGCGGGGGGGCGGTCAATGAGCAGTTCTTC. Its translation: CAISASGGAVNEQFF.